This T cell receptor (beta chain) was profiled in a study of blood T cell repertoires in COVID-19. The overall study: Specimens from acute and convalescent COVID-19 originated in the United States, Italy and Spain.

TCRdb keeps only in-frame clones here, not all; method: immunoSEQ multiplex PCR. Among some 260,000 clones listed, 60% to 75% were seen once. CDR1 MNHEY and CDR2 SVGAGI come from the germline V gene. The CDR3 is 15 amino acids. V lost 4 bases to trimming and J lost 0 bases, with 10 bases between them. Material for sequencing was peripheral blood. The genes are TRBV6-5 and TRBJ1-3; D unresolved. This receptor was identified in a woman older than 75 with acute or convalescent COVID-19. The CDR3 DNA reads as TGTGCCAGCAGTTCTCCCGGGAGCTCTGGAAACACCATATATTTT. Translating it yields CASSSPGSSGNTIYF.